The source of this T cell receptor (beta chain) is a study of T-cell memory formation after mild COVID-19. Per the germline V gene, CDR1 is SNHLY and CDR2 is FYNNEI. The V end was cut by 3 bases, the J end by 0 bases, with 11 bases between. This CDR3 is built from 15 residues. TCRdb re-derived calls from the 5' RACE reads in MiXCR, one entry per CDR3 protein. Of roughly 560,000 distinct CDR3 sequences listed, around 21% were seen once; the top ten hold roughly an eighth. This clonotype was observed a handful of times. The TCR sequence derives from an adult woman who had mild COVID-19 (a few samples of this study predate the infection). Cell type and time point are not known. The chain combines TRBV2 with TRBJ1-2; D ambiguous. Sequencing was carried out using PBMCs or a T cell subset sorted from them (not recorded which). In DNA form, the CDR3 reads TGTGCCAGCAGTGACGGGAGATCAGCTAACTATGGCTACACCTTC. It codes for CASSDGRSANYGYTF.